The 21 T cell receptor beta chains below were found in one sample sequenced in a study of blood T cell repertoires in COVID-19. TCRdb keeps only in-frame clones here, not all; method: immunoSEQ multiplex PCR. The data show roughly 500,000 clones, with 88% seen just once and about 2% held by the top ten. The sequencing sample was made of PBMCs or T cells enriched from blood (not recorded which). The receptors were sampled from a woman aged 40 to 55 who had recovered from COVID-19.

This clone was seen repeatedly, ten times or more. This chain uses TRBV7-9 with TRBJ1-1; no clear D gene. The CDR3 sequence is 17 residues long. Deletions cut 1 base from V and 0 bases from J, with 15 bases between. From germline, CDR1 is SEHNR and CDR2 FQNEAQ (reference sequence). CDR3 sequence reads: CASSLGLVIDMNTEAFF. As DNA, the CDR3 is TGTGCCAGCAGCTTAGGGTTGGTAATCGACATGAACACTGAAGCTTTCTTT.

This clone came up once. J is TRBJ1-1 and V is TRBV7-2; D uncertain. V lost 2 bases and J lost 1, with 20 bases in between. This CDR3 has 18 amino acids. Germline-derived CDR1 and CDR2 are SGHTA and FQGNSA. CDR3 bases: TGTGCCAGCAGCTTATCCGTGGCATCTGAGGTCTCGAACACTGAAGCTTTCTTT. It codes for CASSLSVASEVSNTEAFF.

This chain connects TRBV5-6 to TRBJ1-1; 8 bases fit TRBD1. The CDR3 is 14 residues long. The V segment lost 0 bases and the J segment 5 bases; nucleotides outside the gene matches: 3. CDR1 SGHDT and CDR2 YYEEEE come from the germline V gene. The DNA of the CDR3 is TGTGCCAGCAGCTTGGGACAGGGGTGGACTGAAGCTTTCTTT. Its protein is CASSLGQGWTEAFF.

This clone was recorded a few times. The chain carries TRBV5-1 and TRBJ1-1; D unclear. Trimming cost V 4 bases and J 5 bases, with 18 bases left between them. Germline V gene lookup returns CDR1 SGHRS and CDR2 YFSETQ. There are 15 residues in the CDR3. The CDR3 sequence: CASSGRSGRNTEAFF. CDR3 DNA sequence: TGCGCCAGCAGCGGCCGGTCGGGGAGGAATACTGAAGCTTTCTTT.

The rearrangement uses TRBV5-4 and TRBJ1-6; perhaps TRBD1 as D (6 bases). Deletions cut 3 bases from V and 7 bases from J, with 14 bases between. This CDR3 has 15 amino acids. Germline V gives CDR1 SGHNT, CDR2 YYREEE (reference sequence). The CDR3 coding sequence is TGTGCCAGCAGCTCCCCAGGGGATTTGAATTCACCCCTCCACTTT. Its protein is CASSSPGDLNSPLHF.

This sequence joins TRBV24-1 and TRBJ1-4, with D tentatively TRBD1 (6 bases). Trimming shortened V by 2 bases and J by 3 bases, and 12 bases separated the two germline ends. Germline values: CDR1 KGHDR, CDR2 SFDVKD. CDR3 length: 16 residues. CDR3 protein: CATSDYSRGANEKLFF. The CDR3 nucleotides read TGTGCCACCAGTGATTATTCCAGGGGTGCTAATGAAAAACTGTTTTTT.

The chain links TRBV6-5 to TRBJ2-5; D is perhaps TRBD2 (5 bases). The CDR3 loop spans 14 amino acids. Germline loops: CDR1 MNHEY, CDR2 SVGAGI. V was pared by 5 bases and J by 5 bases, with 15 bases between. Written as DNA, the CDR3 is TGTGCCAGCAGTAGGAGACTATCTTCCGAGACCCAGTACTTC. Translated, it gives CASSRRLSSETQYF.

The genes are TRBV7-2 and TRBJ1-1; no clear D. The CDR3 totals 13 residues. Looked up from germline, CDR1 is SGHTA and CDR2 is FQGNSA. V lost 5 bases and J lost 0, with 7 bases in between. The CDR3 region has the DNA TGTGCCAGCAGCCTGCAGGTGAACACTGAAGCTTTCTTT. It translates to CASSLQVNTEAFF.

In its sample, this clone was seen once. The V gene is TRBV29-1, the J gene TRBJ2-1; TRBD2 agrees at 11 bases. The CDR3 contains 15 residues. The V gene end was trimmed by 8 bases and the J gene end by 0 bases; junction bases not matched to a gene: 6. CDR1 SQVTM and CDR2 ANQGSEA come from the germline V gene. In DNA form, the CDR3 reads TGCAGCTCTAGCGGGAGGCTGAGCTCCTACAATGAGCAGTTCTTC. It codes for CSSSGRLSSYNEQFF.

The chain links TRBV6-2 or TRBV6-3 to TRBJ2-5; no clear D gene. The CDR3 spans 13 residues. V lost 0 bases, J lost 5 bases, and 7 bases lay in between. CDR1 and CDR2 (germline): MNHEY, SVGEGT. The CDR3 loop is CASSYSSMETQYF. CDR3 DNA sequence: TGTGCCAGCAGTTACTCGAGTATGGAGACCCAGTACTTC.

This clone appeared once. J is TRBJ2-1 and V is TRBV4-3, with D maybe TRBD1 (5 bases). V shed 4 bases and J shed 7 bases, with 14 bases lying between them. CDR3 length equals 14 residues. CDR1 LGHNA and CDR2 YSLEER come from the germline V gene. The CDR3 loop reads CASSLGRALNEQFF. In nucleotides, the CDR3 is TGCGCCAGCAGCCTAGGCAGGGCCCTTAATGAGCAGTTCTTC.

The CDR3: CASSYSRRTGIRGNQPQHF. The CDR3 DNA is TGTGCCAGCAGTTACTCCCGTCGGACAGGGATAAGGGGCAATCAGCCCCAGCATTTT. The chain combines TRBV6-2 or TRBV6-3 with TRBJ1-5; 8 positions agree with TRBD1. This CDR3 is built from 19 residues. Germline V gene sequence: CDR1 MNHEY, CDR2 SVGEGT. J lost 2 bases, V lost 0 bases, and 12 bases had no gene match.

The gene calls are TRBV7-2 and TRBJ2-2; 11 bases line up with TRBD2. Trimming removed 5 bases from V and 1 base from J; junction bases left unmatched: 6. The CDR3 loop spans 17 amino acids. CDR1 and CDR2 from the germline V gene are SGHTA and FQGNSA. The CDR3 DNA reads TGTGCCAGCAGCCTAGATGGACTAGCGGGGAACACCGGGGAGCTGTTTTTT. This translates into CASSLDGLAGNTGELFF.

This clone showed up just once. The same CDR3 is also encoded by other DNA sequences in this sample. The J gene is TRBJ1-2, the V gene TRBV12-3 or TRBV12-4; D possibly corresponds to TRBD1 (6 bases). Trimming pared 5 bases from V and 2 bases from J, leaving 9 bases between. The CDR3 consists of 13 residues. CDR3 in DNA: TGTGCCAGCAGTCTTGGACAGAACTATGGCTACACCTTC. This encodes CASSLGQNYGYTF.

This clone was seen only a few times. V gene TRBV4-1 combines with J gene TRBJ2-6; 10 bases are shared with TRBD1. The CDR3 is 18 residues long. The ends lost 1 base at V and 0 bases at J; junction bases unmatched: 3. Germline assignment: CDR1 MGHRA and CDR2 YSYEKL. CDR3 residues: CASSQGWTGGSGANVLTF. The CDR3 DNA reads as TGCGCCAGCAGCCAAGGGTGGACAGGGGGCTCTGGGGCCAACGTCCTGACTTTC.

The V and J genes are TRBV5-6 and TRBJ1-1, with D uncertain. This CDR3 is built from 15 residues. The germline V gene encodes CDR1 SGHDT and CDR2 YYEEEE. Trimming shortened V by 0 bases and J by 0 bases, and 9 bases separated the two germline ends. CDR3 amino acids: CASSLGPGMNTEAFF. The CDR3 region has the DNA TGTGCCAGCAGCTTGGGTCCGGGAATGAACACTGAAGCTTTCTTT. The variable domain in full, completed from reference TRBV5-6 and TRBJ1-1, reads DAGVTQSPTHLIKTRGQQVTLRCSPKSGHDTVSWYQQALGQGPQFIFQYYEEEERQRGNFPDRFSGHQFPNYSSELNVNALLLGDSALYLCASSLGPGMNTEAFFGQGTRLTVV.

The V call is TRBV24-1, the J call TRBJ2-5, with TRBD1 matching 8 bases. Germline V gene lookup returns CDR1 KGHDR and CDR2 SFDVKD. The length of the CDR3 is 16 residues. J was trimmed by 2 bases and V by 4 bases; bases with no gene match: 8. CDR3 amino acids: CATSDLGQGQQETQYF. In DNA, the CDR3 is TGTGCCACCAGTGACCTAGGACAGGGACAACAAGAGACCCAGTACTTC.

The rearrangement joins TRBV11-2 to TRBJ2-1, with unresolved D. Germline-derived CDR1 and CDR2 are SGHAT and FQNNGV. Trimming took off 7 bases at V and 0 bases at J, with 7 bases between the two ends. CDR3 length: 13 residues. The CDR3 sequence: CASTAGSYNEQFF. The CDR3 DNA reads TGTGCCAGCACCGCCGGCTCCTACAATGAGCAGTTCTTC.

The chain has TRBV4-1 and TRBJ1-3, with TRBD1 as a possible D gene (5 bases). Germline V gene sequence: CDR1 MGHRA, CDR2 YSYEKL. V lost 0 bases and J lost 8, with 8 bases in between. The CDR3 extends over 13 amino acids. The CDR3 coding sequence is TGCGCCAGCAGCCAAGACAGGGTAGACACCATATATTTT. It yields the protein CASSQDRVDTIYF.

The genes are TRBV18 and TRBJ2-1; no clear D gene. The CDR3 has 13 amino acids. V was shortened by 3 bases and J by 9 bases, with 12 bases between the two germline ends. The germline CDR1 and CDR2 sequences are KGHSH and LQKENI. The CDR3 region has the DNA TGTGCCAGCTCACCCGATCAGGTCGGTGAGCAGTTCTTC. Its translation is CASSPDQVGEQFF.

This clone was recorded once. The V gene is TRBV29-1, the J gene TRBJ1-2; D unclear. Between the trimmed V and J ends, which lost 6 bases and 8 bases, there was a span of 13 bases. Looked up from germline, CDR1 is SQVTM and CDR2 is ANQGSEA. This CDR3 has 11 amino acids. For the CDR3, the DNA is TGCAGCGTCGCCGGTAGTATAGGCTACACCTTC. Amino acids: CSVAGSIGYTF.